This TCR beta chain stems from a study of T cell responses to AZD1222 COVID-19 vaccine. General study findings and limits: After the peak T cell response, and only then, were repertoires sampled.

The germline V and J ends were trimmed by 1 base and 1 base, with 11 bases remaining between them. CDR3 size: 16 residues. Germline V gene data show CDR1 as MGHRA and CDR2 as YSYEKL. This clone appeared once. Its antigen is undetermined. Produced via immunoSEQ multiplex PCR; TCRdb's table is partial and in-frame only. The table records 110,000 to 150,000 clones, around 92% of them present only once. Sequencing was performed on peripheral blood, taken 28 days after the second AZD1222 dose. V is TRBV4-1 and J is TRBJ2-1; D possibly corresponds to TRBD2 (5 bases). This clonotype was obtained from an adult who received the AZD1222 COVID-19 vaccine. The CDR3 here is CASSQGAEKSYNEQFF. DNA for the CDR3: TGCGCCAGCAGCCAAGGAGCGGAAAAATCCTACAATGAGCAGTTCTTC.